This T cell receptor (beta chain) was found in a study of PD-1 blockade in classical Hodgkin lymphoma. As for the study in general: Patients in the cohort were put on intravenous nivolumab, 3 mg/kg every 2 weeks. General study results and limits: CD8+ TCR diversity did not rise significantly by C4D1, unlike CD4+. Healthy donors were reported to have higher baseline TCR diversity than newly diagnosed patients.

Measured with immunoSEQ multiplex PCR; TCRdb has only the in-frame clones, and not every one. The sample carries just over 60,000 clones, approximately 88% recorded once. V dropped 6 bases and J dropped 3; count of bases not matched to a gene: 7. Per germline, CDR1 MNHEY and CDR2 SVGAGI. This CDR3 has 14 residues. There was relapse after autologous stem cell transplantation in every patient, and there was variation in brentuximab vedotin exposure. Under best response, outcomes were complete response, partial response or progressive disease. Notes on this clone: The antigen is not known.

The J gene is TRBJ1-1, the V gene TRBV6-5; 7 nucleotides match TRBD1. This clonotype originated in a human donor with classical Hodgkin lymphoma. The sequences come from peripheral blood mononuclear cells (PBMCs), collected at baseline. CDR3 in DNA: TGTGCCAGCAGGCAGGGGGTGTTTCACACTGAAGCTTTCTTT. Translated: CASRQGVFHTEAFF.